One sample yielded the 13 T cell receptor beta chains listed below, sequenced in a study of T cell responses to AZD1222 COVID-19 vaccine. Measured with immunoSEQ multiplex PCR; TCRdb has only the in-frame clones, and not every one. Of 100,000 to 110,000 clones listed, about 83% are singletons. The sample was peripheral blood, taken on day 0 of AZD1222 vaccination. The receptors were gathered from an adult in good health.

The V gene is TRBV19, the J gene TRBJ1-1; TRBD1 agrees at 10 bases. There are 16 residues in the CDR3. CDR1 is LNHDA, CDR2 SQIVND, per germline (reference sequence). Losses at the gene ends were 6 bases for V and 1 base for J; bases not matched to a gene: 8. The CDR3 nucleotides read TGTGCCAGTAGCAAAGCCGGGACAGGGGCGAACACTGAAGCTTTCTTT. Amino acids: CASSKAGTGANTEAFF.

The chain recombines TRBV10-2 with TRBJ2-1; tentative D call: TRBD1 (5 bases). The germline V gene encodes CDR1 WSHSY and CDR2 SAAADI. V lost 6 bases to trimming and J lost 4 bases, with 7 bases between them. The CDR3 is 12 residues long. The CDR3 region is CASRDIYNEQFF. The CDR3 DNA reads TGCGCCAGCAGGGACATTTACAATGAGCAGTTCTTC.

This chain uses TRBV27 with TRBJ1-5, with D unresolved. Between the trimmed V and J ends, which lost 5 bases and 3 bases, there was a span of 11 bases. Germline V gene data show CDR1 as MNHEY and CDR2 as SMNVEV (reference sequence). The CDR3 sequence is 14 residues long. CDR3 in DNA: TGTGCCAGCAGTCCAGCCCTGGTCAATCAGCCCCAGCATTTT. This encodes CASSPALVNQPQHF.

V is TRBV19 and J is TRBJ1-1; TRBD1 agrees at 9 bases. V gave up 6 bases and J gave up 1 base; unmatched junction bases: 3. CDR3 length: 14 amino acids. The germline gives CDR1 LNHDA, CDR2 SQIVND (reference sequence). The CDR3 sequence: CASSLGQGNTEAFF. The CDR3 DNA sequence: TGTGCCAGTAGCCTGGGACAGGGGAACACTGAAGCTTTCTTT.

This clone was picked up one time. The sample has other DNA sequences that encode this CDR3 too. V gene TRBV18 combines with J gene TRBJ1-2; TRBD1 is a possible D gene (5 bases). Trimming removed 3 bases at V and 5 bases at J, with 7 bases between. The CDR3 spans 12 residues. CDR1 is KGHSH, CDR2 LQKENI, per germline. The CDR3 DNA follows: TGTGCCAGCTCACCGGGGGTGTATGGCTACACCTTC. It is translated as CASSPGVYGYTF.

This chain joins TRBV10-3 and TRBJ2-7; 7 nucleotides match TRBD1. CDR3 size: 14 residues. V was clipped by 6 bases and J by 1 base; unmatched bases: 6. CDR1 and CDR2 from the germline V gene are ENHRY and SYGVKD. The CDR3 region has the DNA TGTGCCATCAGCCCGGGACAGTTGTCCTACGAGCAGTACTTC. Translating it yields CAISPGQLSYEQYF.

This clone was found once. V is TRBV10-3 and J is TRBJ1-2; D call uncertain. The CDR3 extends over 18 amino acids. Trimming removed 2 bases at V and 4 bases at J, with 23 bases between. Germline V gives CDR1 ENHRY, CDR2 SYGVKD. The CDR3 nucleotides are TGTGCCATCAGTGAGGATGGGCTAGGGATAATGAACACCTATGGCTACACCTTC. Residues: CAISEDGLGIMNTYGYTF.

The gene calls are TRBV2 and TRBJ2-7, with a possible D match to TRBD1 (5 bases). There are 14 residues in the CDR3. Trimming took 5 bases from V and 5 from J, leaving 16 bases between them. CDR1 and CDR2 from the germline V gene are SNHLY and FYNNEI. The CDR3 reads CASSRTIWANEQYF. In nucleotides, the CDR3 is TGTGCCAGCAGTCGGACAATTTGGGCCAACGAGCAGTACTTC.

The rearrangement links TRBV3-1 (or the pseudogene TRBV3-2) to TRBJ2-1, with 11 nucleotides matching TRBD2. J lost 15 bases, V lost 4 bases, and 17 bases had no gene match. Germline-derived CDR1 and CDR2 are LGHDT and YNNKEL (reference sequence). This CDR3 has 16 residues. CDR3 nucleotides: TGTGCCAGCAGCCCGGACACTAGCGGGAGCTCCCCCCTAGCGTTCTTC. Protein: CASSPDTSGSSPLAFF.

J is TRBJ2-3 and V is TRBV5-1; D possibly corresponds to TRBD1 (6 bases). The CDR3 extends over 16 amino acids. The germline gives CDR1 SGHRS, CDR2 YFSETQ. V was cut by 2 bases and J by 1 base, with 14 bases left in between. The CDR3 spells CASSFLGGSRTDTQYF. The CDR3 region has the DNA TGCGCCAGCAGCTTTTTAGGGGGATCTCGCACAGATACGCAGTATTTT.

The chain's CDR3 is CASSLDFEANYGYTF. CDR3 sequence (DNA): TGTGCCAGCAGCTTAGATTTCGAAGCTAACTATGGCTACACCTTC. The J gene is TRBJ1-2, the V gene TRBV7-2; D unresolved. This CDR3 is built from 15 residues. V lost 1 base and J 0 bases, leaving 9 bases between the germline ends. The V gene's germline CDR1 is SGHTA and CDR2 FQGNSA.

This chain uses TRBV4-1 with TRBJ2-1, with 12 bases identical to TRBD2. V gave up 0 bases and J gave up 6 bases; unmatched junction bases: 3. Germline loops: CDR1 MGHRA, CDR2 YSYEKL. There are 16 residues in the CDR3. This CDR3 reads CASSQDTSGRTNEQFF. The CDR3 coding sequence is TGCGCCAGCAGCCAAGATACTAGCGGGAGGACCAATGAGCAGTTCTTC.

The DNA for the CDR3 is TGTGCCAGCAGCCAAGATTTTATTACCGGGGAGCTGTTTTTT. Amino acids: CASSQDFITGELFF. The chain links TRBV3-1 (or the pseudogene TRBV3-2) to TRBJ2-2; D is undetermined. CDR3 length: 14 residues. Germline V gene data show CDR1 as LGHDT and CDR2 as YNNKEL (reference sequence). Trimming removed 0 bases from V and 5 bases from J, with 7 bases in between.